This T cell receptor (beta chain) was sequenced in a study of T cell responses to AZD1222 COVID-19 vaccine. Study conclusions and caveats: Donors were largely white British and mainly female; clonal diversity was possibly underestimated.

The CDR3 runs to 15 residues. CDR1 and CDR2 from the germline V gene are WSHSY and SAAADI. V shed 5 bases, J shed 4 bases, and the junction held 5 bases outside the gene matches. Turning to this clone: No antigen is known for it.

Method: immunoSEQ multiplex PCR; TCRdb's copy keeps in-frame clones and lacks some. The sample has about 170,000 clones, over 80% seen once. The material sequenced was peripheral blood, taken 28 days after the second dose of the MenACWY control vaccine. The clonotype was recovered from an adult who received the MenACWY meningococcal vaccine as a control. The V and J genes are TRBV10-2 and TRBJ2-3, with 11 nucleotides matching TRBD2. The CDR3, as DNA: TGCGCCAGCAGTCCTTTAGCGGGAGGGTCAGATACGCAGTATTTT. This codes for CASSPLAGGSDTQYF.